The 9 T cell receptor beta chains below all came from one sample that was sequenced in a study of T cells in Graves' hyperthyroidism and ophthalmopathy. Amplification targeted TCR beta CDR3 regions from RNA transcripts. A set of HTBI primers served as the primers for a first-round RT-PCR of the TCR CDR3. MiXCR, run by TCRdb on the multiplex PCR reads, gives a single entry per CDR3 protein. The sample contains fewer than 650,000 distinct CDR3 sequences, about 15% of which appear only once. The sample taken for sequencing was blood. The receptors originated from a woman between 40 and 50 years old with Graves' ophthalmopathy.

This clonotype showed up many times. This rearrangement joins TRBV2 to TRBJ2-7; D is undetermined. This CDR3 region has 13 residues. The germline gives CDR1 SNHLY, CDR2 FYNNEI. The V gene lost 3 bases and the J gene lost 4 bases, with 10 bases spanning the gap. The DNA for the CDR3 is TGTGCCAGCAGTGATTCCCTACTTTACGAGCAGTACTTC. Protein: CASSDSLLYEQYF.

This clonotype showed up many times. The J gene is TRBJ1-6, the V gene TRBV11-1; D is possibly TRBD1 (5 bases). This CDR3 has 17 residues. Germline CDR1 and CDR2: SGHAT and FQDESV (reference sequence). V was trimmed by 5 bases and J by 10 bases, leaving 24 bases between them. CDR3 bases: TGTGCCAGCAGCATTTCTCGAACATCAGGGAGGGGATCACCCCTCCACTTT. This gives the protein CASSISRTSGRGSPLHF.

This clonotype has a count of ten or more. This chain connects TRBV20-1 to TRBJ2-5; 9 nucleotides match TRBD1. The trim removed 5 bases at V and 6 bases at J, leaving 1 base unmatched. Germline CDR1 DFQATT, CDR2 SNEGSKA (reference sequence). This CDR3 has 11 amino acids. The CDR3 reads CSAGQGKTQYF. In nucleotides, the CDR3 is TGCAGTGCTGGACAGGGGAAGACCCAGTACTTC.

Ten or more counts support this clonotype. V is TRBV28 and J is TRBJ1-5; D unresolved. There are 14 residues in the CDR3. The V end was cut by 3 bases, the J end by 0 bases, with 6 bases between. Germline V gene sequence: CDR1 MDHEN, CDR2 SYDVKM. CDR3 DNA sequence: TGTGCCAGCAGTTTTGCGGATAGCAATCAGCCCCAGCATTTT. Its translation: CASSFADSNQPQHF.

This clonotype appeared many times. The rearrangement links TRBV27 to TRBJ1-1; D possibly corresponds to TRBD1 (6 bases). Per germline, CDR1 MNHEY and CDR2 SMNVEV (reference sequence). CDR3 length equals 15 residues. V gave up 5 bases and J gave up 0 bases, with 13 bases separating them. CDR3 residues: CASSPRQALNTEAFF. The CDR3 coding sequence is TGTGCCAGCAGTCCCCGACAGGCACTGAACACTGAAGCTTTCTTT.

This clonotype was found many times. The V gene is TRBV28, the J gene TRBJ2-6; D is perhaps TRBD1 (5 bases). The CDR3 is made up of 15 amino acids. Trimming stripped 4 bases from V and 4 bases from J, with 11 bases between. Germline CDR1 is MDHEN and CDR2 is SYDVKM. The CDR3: CASSSRGSGANVLTF. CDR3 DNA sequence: TGTGCCAGCAGTTCTAGGGGTTCCGGGGCCAACGTCCTGACTTTC. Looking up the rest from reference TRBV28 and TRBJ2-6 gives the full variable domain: DVKVTQSSRYLVKRTGEKVFLECVQDMDHENMFWYRQDPGLGLRLIYFSYDVKMKEKGDIPEGYSVSREKKERFSLILESASTNQTSMYLCASSSRGSGANVLTFGAGSRLTVL.

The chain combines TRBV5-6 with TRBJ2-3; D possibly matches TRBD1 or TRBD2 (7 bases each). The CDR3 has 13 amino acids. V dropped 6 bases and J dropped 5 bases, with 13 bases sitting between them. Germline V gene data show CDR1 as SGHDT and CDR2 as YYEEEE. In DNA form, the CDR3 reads TGTGCCAGCACCTCAGGGGGGGGAGATACGCAGTATTTT. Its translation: CASTSGGGDTQYF.

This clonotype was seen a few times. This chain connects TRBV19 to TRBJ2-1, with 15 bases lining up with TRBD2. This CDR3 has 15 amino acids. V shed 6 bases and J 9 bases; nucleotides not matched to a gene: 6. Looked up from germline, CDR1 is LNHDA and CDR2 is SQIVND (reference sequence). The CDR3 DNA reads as TGTGCCAGTAGGAGGGGGACTAGCGGGGGGTCTGAGCAGTTCTTC. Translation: CASRRGTSGGSEQFF.

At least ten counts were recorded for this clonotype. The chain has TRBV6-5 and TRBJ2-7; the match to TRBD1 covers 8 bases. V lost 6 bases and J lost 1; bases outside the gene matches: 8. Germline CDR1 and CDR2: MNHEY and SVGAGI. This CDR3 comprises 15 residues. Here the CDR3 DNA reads TGTGCCAGCAGGTCCGGACAGGGTGGATCCTACGAGCAGTACTTC. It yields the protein CASRSGQGGSYEQYF.